Included here is one T cell receptor (beta chain) sequence, with context. Its antigen is not identified. This CDR3 contains 13 residues. V was shortened by 5 bases and J by 3 bases, with 11 bases between the two germline ends. Germline lookup yields CDR1 SGHTS and CDR2 YDEGEE. The sample originates from a study of identical twins. Each CDR3 protein gets one entry after TCRdb re-called the 5' RACE reads with MiXCR. This sample yields some 500,000 distinct CDR3 sequences, of which approximately 9.6% are seen a single time; approximately 3.2% belongs to the top ten. Study results and limitations: The conclusions drew on cross-sectional statistical analysis instead of tracking the same donors.

The sample was also reused in another study, on yellow fever vaccine responses in identical twins.

The TCR was taken from a woman between 18 and 30 years old in good health. The source material was PBMCs. The chain couples TRBV5-8 to TRBJ1-1; D uncertain. The DNA for the CDR3 is TGTGCCAGCAGGGCTTGGGGTTACACTGAAGCTTTCTTT. This codes for CASRAWGYTEAFF.